Given below is one T cell receptor (beta chain) in context. Its antigen is unidentified. The primer mix had 60 Vbeta and 13 Jbeta primers. Profiling relied on immunoSEQ multiplex PCR, and the TCRdb table lists in-frame clones only, not all of them. Altogether fewer than 250,000 clones are present, approximately 83% being singletons, with the ten largest covering roughly 10%. This specimen comes from a study of cytomegalovirus exposure and HLA in healthy donors. Findings and limits, study-wide: Follow-up analysis later connected one missense variant in DCLRE1C with trimming of TCR beta V- and J-genes.

This CDR3 has 17 amino acids. V lost 4 bases, J lost 3 bases, and 21 bases lay in between. Germline V gene data show CDR1 as MNHNS and CDR2 as SASEGT. The sample was PBMCs. The chain links TRBV6-1 to TRBJ1-1; TRBD1 is a possible D gene (5 bases). This sequence originates from a woman in her forties or fifties in good health and CMV-seropositive. The CDR3 region has the DNA TGTGCCAGCAGTGGGTCGTTTGTAAGGGGTCGAGACACTGAAGCTTTCTTT. Protein: CASSGSFVRGRDTEAFF.